The T cell receptor (beta chain) under discussion was sequenced for a study of cytomegalovirus exposure and HLA in healthy donors (TCRdb year 2017). About the study as a whole: The roughly 670 repertoires of the first cohort and the 120 validation repertoires were produced on the same platform, according to a later analysis. The study aimed to test whether signatures of past pathogen exposure could be identified by cataloging public T cell receptors. A separate validation cohort of roughly 130 different subjects was used in addition to the approximately 610-subject first cohort. To predict cytomegalovirus infection status, the study combined high-throughput TCR immunosequencing, statistical association of individual TCRs with disease status, and machine learning. What the research found in general, with its limitations: The classifier was reported to diagnose cytomegalovirus status with high specificity and sensitivity in both the original cohort and the validation cohort. In vitro tests confirmed that a few of the cytomegalovirus-associated TCR beta chains recognize cytomegalovirus antigens. The authors suggested that the approach could potentially be extended to other disease states and immunological phenotypes. Subsequent analysis determined that TCRs grouped into clusters in the first cohort also showed a tendency toward co-occurrence across the approximately 120 validation repertoires, and 94% of cluster scores exceeded 0. Most TCR sequences were observed very rarely across donors, whereas some public TCRs were present in many individuals. All 110 or so repertoires were used to score co-occurrence in the validation cohort in a later analysis, because that analysis had no HLA typing for the cohort. The study gave a list of under 200 TCR beta chains associated with cytomegalovirus.

The donors were included in the validation cohort of roughly 130 subjects, a group kept apart from the approximately 700-subject first cohort. The library was produced with the immunoSEQ multiplex PCR assay. Regarding the original processing steps: A statistical classification framework was developed to diagnose cytomegalovirus status using the catalog of TCR beta chain sequences. This is the immuneACCESS table as TCRdb keeps it, with only in-frame sequences that have V and J called. A part of the clones is gone; compared with another copy, unresolved V genes explain less than half, and the rest is unexplained. The V and J calls and the clone size are those of that table, but D and trimming were determined from the DNA. This sample gives 82,000 or so clones in total; roughly 96% of them show up just once. 0.6% to 0.7% of the sample comes from the top ten. On this clone: The specificity of this receptor is unknown. Base qualities are not at hand, and no much larger clone is one base apart.

Material: PBMCs. The clonotype was recovered from a woman aged 18-29 years in good health and CMV-seronegative.

The DNA reads TGTGCCAGTAGTAGGACTAGCGGCCCCTACGAGCAGTACTTC. This encodes CASSRTSGPYEQYF. The chain was built from TRBV19 and TRBJ2-7; TRBD2 lines up with 10 middle nucleotides. CDR3 length: 14 amino acids, cysteine to phenylalanine. CDR3 DNA only is kept here, 42 bases in frame from base 1. CDR1 and CDR2, per the germline V gene (reference sequence), are LNHDA and SQIVND. The germline V and J ends show losses of 4 bases and 2 bases respectively, and no gene match explains 2 bases of the junction.